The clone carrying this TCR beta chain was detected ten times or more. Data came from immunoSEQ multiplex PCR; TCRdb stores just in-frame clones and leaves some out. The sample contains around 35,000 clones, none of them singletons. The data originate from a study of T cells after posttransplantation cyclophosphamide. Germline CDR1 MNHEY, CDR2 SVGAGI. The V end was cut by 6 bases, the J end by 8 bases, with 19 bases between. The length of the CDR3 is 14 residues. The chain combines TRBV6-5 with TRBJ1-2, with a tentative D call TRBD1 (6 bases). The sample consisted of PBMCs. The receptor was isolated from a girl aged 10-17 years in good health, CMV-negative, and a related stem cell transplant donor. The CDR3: CASSTGLTFWGYTF. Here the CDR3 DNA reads TGTGCCAGCAGCACAGGGTTGACGTTTTGGGGCTACACCTTC.